The 27 T cell receptor beta chains listed next were all sequenced from one sample in a study of blood T cells in healthy people across ages. A second PCR, run for about 7 to 11 cycles, used a sample-barcoded 5' primer plus a J-beta primer mix. MiXCR, applied by TCRdb to the 5' RACE reads, yields one record per CDR3 protein. The sample consists of hundreds of thousands of distinct CDR3 sequences, 56% of them appearing once. The sequenced sample consisted of blood. These receptors were obtained from a man aged 35-49 years in good health.

This chain connects TRBV9 to TRBJ2-7, with D tentatively TRBD1 (6 bases). CDR1 is SGDLS and CDR2 is YYNGEE in the germline V gene. V dropped 0 bases and J dropped 4 bases, with 14 bases sitting between them. CDR3 length: 15 amino acids. The CDR3 DNA reads TGTGCCAGCAGCGTAGGTCCACAGGGCTATTACGAGCAGTACTTC. It translates to CASSVGPQGYYEQYF.

The chain is built from TRBV10-2 and TRBJ1-1; D ambiguous. V was trimmed by 6 bases and J by 4 bases, leaving 9 bases between them. The CDR3 consists of 12 residues. Germline CDR1 WSHSY, CDR2 SAAADI. The CDR3 spells CASSHLGTEAFF. The CDR3, as DNA: TGCGCCAGCAGCCATCTAGGCACTGAAGCTTTCTTT.

The table lists this clonotype with a count of one. The rearrangement uses TRBV25-1 and TRBJ2-1; 7 nucleotides agree with TRBD1. The CDR3 spans 16 residues. The V gene's germline CDR1 is MGHDK and CDR2 SYGVNS. Germline trimming cut 4 bases from V and 9 bases from J; bases unmatched to any gene: 15. The CDR3 coding sequence is TGTGCCAGCAGTGTACTAGTATTCGAGACAGGGACTGAGCAGTTCTTC. Protein product: CASSVLVFETGTEQFF.

This chain joins TRBV5-5 and TRBJ2-5; the D gene could be TRBD1 or TRBD2 (5 bases each). The CDR3 is made up of 12 amino acids. CDR1 is SGHKS and CDR2 is YYEKEE in the germline V gene (reference sequence). With 6 bases removed from V and 4 bases from J, the gap between germline ends came to 10 bases. The CDR3, as DNA: TGTGCCAGCACCCCGAGGGGAGAGACCCAGTACTTC. Translating it yields CASTPRGETQYF.

The chain links TRBV20-1 to TRBJ2-3; weak D call: TRBD1 (5 bases). Trimming removed 6 bases at V and 6 bases at J, with 22 bases between. In germline, CDR1 is DFQATT, CDR2 SNEGSKA (reference sequence). The CDR3 has 15 residues. The CDR3: CSAHYLLLGADTQYF. DNA of the CDR3: TGCAGTGCCCACTACCTTCTCCTAGGGGCTGATACGCAGTATTTT.

The chain links TRBV7-9 to TRBJ2-1; tentatively, D is TRBD2 (6 bases). The CDR3 has 14 residues. With 3 bases removed from V and 10 bases from J, the gap between germline ends came to 16 bases. Looked up from germline, CDR1 is SEHNR and CDR2 is FQNEAQ (reference sequence). The CDR3 loop reads CASSLGLGGHEQFF. The CDR3 DNA reads as TGTGCCAGCAGCTTGGGGCTCGGAGGGCACGAGCAGTTCTTC.

This clonotype was counted only a few times. The chain uses TRBV3-1 and TRBJ1-2; D uncertain. V lost 0 bases, J lost 8 bases, and 13 bases lay in between. CDR1 and CDR2 (germline): LGHDT, YNNKEL (reference sequence). This CDR3 is built from 14 residues. The CDR3 sequence is CASSQESRLGGYTF. CDR3 coding DNA: TGTGCCAGCAGCCAAGAATCCAGGTTGGGAGGCTACACCTTC.

The gene calls are TRBV12-3 or TRBV12-4 and TRBJ2-7; perhaps TRBD2 as D (6 bases). This CDR3 has 14 amino acids. V was cut by 5 bases and J by 3 bases, with 14 bases left in between. The CDR3 loop is CASSPTSSGYEQYF. The CDR3 nucleotides read TGTGCCAGCAGTCCTACTAGCAGTGGCTACGAGCAGTACTTC.

V gene TRBV20-1 combines with J gene TRBJ2-7; TRBD1 is a possible D gene (6 bases). V was pared by 5 bases and J by 7 bases, with 21 bases between. CDR1 DFQATT and CDR2 SNEGSKA come from the germline V gene (reference sequence). The CDR3 extends over 14 amino acids. The CDR3 DNA is TGCAGTGCTCGACCGGGACAAACGATATATGAGCAGTACTTC. Protein product: CSARPGQTIYEQYF.

The chain joins TRBV6-6 to TRBJ1-1; 7 nucleotides line up with TRBD1. V shed 6 bases and J 6 bases; nucleotides not matched to a gene: 13. Germline CDR1 is MNHNY and CDR2 is SVGAGI (reference sequence). The CDR3 spans 15 residues. The CDR3 region has the DNA TGTGCCAGCAGCGCAGAGACAGGGAGTAGCGCTGAAGCTTTCTTT. It yields the protein CASSAETGSSAEAFF.

The table lists this clonotype with a few counts. This chain links TRBV15 with TRBJ2-5; D is ambiguous. Germline CDR1 is LNHNV and CDR2 is YYDKDF (reference sequence). This CDR3 comprises 12 residues. The V end lost 2 bases, the J end lost 4 bases, and 5 bases lay between the germline ends. The CDR3 sequence is CATSRRTETQYF. The CDR3 coding sequence is TGTGCCACCAGCAGACGGACAGAGACCCAGTACTTC.

The chain has TRBV29-1 and TRBJ2-5, with D possibly TRBD1 on 5 matching bases. The CDR3 totals 13 residues. CDR1 SQVTM and CDR2 ANQGSEA come from the germline V gene. Trimming cost V 4 bases and J 2 bases, with 11 bases left between them. Here the CDR3 reads CSVGGSRQETQYF. The CDR3 DNA sequence: TGCAGCGTTGGGGGCAGCCGACAAGAGACCCAGTACTTC.

Of note for this clonotype: The germline gene is not matched at one end of the junction; a read error may be the cause. The chain employs TRBV7-2 and TRBJ2-7; D remains unclear. This CDR3 contains 11 residues. The germline V gene encodes CDR1 SGHTA and CDR2 FQGNSA. CDR3 protein: CAGSLGYEQYF. The DNA of the CDR3 is TGTGCCGGCAGCTTAGGCTACGAGCAGTACTTC.

At least ten counts were recorded for this clonotype. The J gene is TRBJ1-2, the V gene TRBV29-1; 7 nucleotides agree with TRBD1. Germline CDR1 is SQVTM and CDR2 is ANQGSEA. This CDR3 region has 12 residues. The junction had 9 bases not matched to a gene; V was cut back by 6 bases and J by 8 bases. The CDR3 bases are TGCAGCGTCCAGGGGGGTCGTAAGGGCTACACCTTC. Translating it yields CSVQGGRKGYTF.

The rearrangement joins TRBV6-6 to TRBJ1-2, with 10 nucleotides matching TRBD1. This CDR3 spans 16 amino acids. Losses at the gene ends were 0 bases for V and 4 bases for J; bases not matched to a gene: 5. Germline CDR1 and CDR2: MNHNY and SVGAGI (reference sequence). Written as DNA, the CDR3 is TGTGCCAGCAGTTACTCGACAGGGGGCTCAGGCTATGGCTACACCTTC. It specifies CASSYSTGGSGYGYTF.

V usage is TRBV7-9 and J usage is TRBJ1-2; TRBD1 matches at 7 bases. The CDR3 spans 14 residues. Germline CDR1 is SEHNR and CDR2 is FQNEAQ (reference sequence). V was pared by 6 bases and J by 4 bases, with 8 bases of the junction left unmatched. CDR3 amino acids: CASRSGTVTYGYTF. The CDR3 bases are TGTGCCAGCAGATCCGGGACAGTGACCTATGGCTACACCTTC. Supplemented by reference TRBV7-9 and TRBJ1-2, the full variable domain reads DTGVSQNPRHKITKRGQNVTFRCDPISEHNRLYWYRQTLGQGPEFLTYFQNEAQLEKSRLLSDRFSAERPKGSFSTLEIQRTEQGDSAMYLCASRSGTVTYGYTFGSGTRLTVV.

The chain joins TRBV20-1 to TRBJ2-1, with D perhaps given as TRBD1 or TRBD2 (6 bases each). V gave up 5 bases and J gave up 10 bases, with 12 bases separating them. The CDR3 covers 11 residues. CDR1 is DFQATT, CDR2 SNEGSKA, per germline (reference sequence). CDR3 amino acids: CSAPEGGEQFF. The CDR3, as DNA: TGCAGTGCTCCTGAGGGGGGAGAGCAGTTCTTC.

The chain's CDR3 is CASSPDRGISSNQPQHF. CDR3 DNA sequence: TGTGCCAGCAGCCCGGACAGGGGTATATCTAGCAATCAGCCCCAGCATTTT. V gene TRBV5-5 combines with J gene TRBJ1-5; 9 bases agree with TRBD1. The CDR3 covers 17 residues. Germline V gene sequence: CDR1 SGHKS, CDR2 YYEKEE (reference sequence). V lost 4 bases to trimming and J lost 0 bases; unmatched junction nucleotides: 8.

The CDR3 spells CSVGVGDQPQHF. The CDR3 DNA reads as TGCAGCGTGGGGGTCGGGGATCAGCCCCAGCATTTT. V usage is TRBV29-1 and J usage is TRBJ1-5; tentatively, D is TRBD1 (5 bases). With 6 bases removed from V and 5 bases from J, the gap between germline ends came to 11 bases. This CDR3 has 12 residues. Germline assignment: CDR1 SQVTM and CDR2 ANQGSEA.

The chain's CDR3 is CASSLIGRVEETQYF. The CDR3 DNA sequence: TGTGCCAGCAGTTTAATCGGGAGGGTAGAAGAGACCCAGTACTTC. V usage is TRBV28 and J usage is TRBJ2-5; 8 bases match TRBD2. The CDR3 covers 15 residues. The J segment lost 3 bases and the V segment lost 2 bases, leaving 5 bases of the junction unmatched. Germline V gene lookup returns CDR1 MDHEN and CDR2 SYDVKM.

This clonotype was seen a single time. The chain couples TRBV12-3 or TRBV12-4 to TRBJ2-2; no clear D. This CDR3 is built from 12 residues. V was cut by 6 bases and J by 6 bases, with 8 bases left in between. In nucleotides, the CDR3 is TGTGCCAGCAGCCGTTTCCCCGGGGAGCTGTTTTTT. Translating gives CASSRFPGELFF.

Only one count was recorded for this clonotype. One end of the junction is discordant with germline, which a read error may explain. The chain is built from TRBV14 and TRBJ2-5; D perhaps matches TRBD1 (5 bases). This CDR3 region has 15 residues. Germline CDR1 SGHDN, CDR2 FVKESK. Written as DNA, the CDR3 is TGTGCCAGCAGCCAAGAGGCAGGGTTCGGCTACGAGCAGAACTTC. Translating gives CASSQEAGFGYEQNF.

The V call is TRBV7-9, the J call TRBJ1-1; D perhaps matches TRBD1 (6 bases). CDR3 length: 15 amino acids. The germline V gene encodes CDR1 SEHNR and CDR2 FQNEAQ (reference sequence). The V gene lost 2 bases and the J gene lost 4 bases, with 14 bases spanning the gap. CDR3 bases: TGTGCCAGCAGCTTAAAGGGGGGAGGGGTCACTGAAGCTTTCTTT. Protein product: CASSLKGGGVTEAFF.

The J gene is TRBJ2-2, the V gene TRBV10-3; TRBD2 matches 9 bases. Germline V gene data show CDR1 as ENHRY and CDR2 as SYGVKD. V lost 11 bases to trimming and J lost 4 bases; unmatched junction nucleotides: 8. The CDR3 has 14 residues. The CDR3 is CACAGGDGTGELFF. Here the CDR3 DNA reads TGTGCCTGCGCGGGAGGGGACGGCACCGGGGAGCTGTTTTTT.

The table lists this clonotype with a few counts. The chain employs TRBV20-1 and TRBJ2-1; 12 bases agree with TRBD2. V shed 0 bases and J 4 bases; nucleotides not matched to a gene: 4. Germline V gene sequence: CDR1 DFQATT, CDR2 SNEGSKA (reference sequence). The CDR3 covers 16 residues. The CDR3 loop reads CSARDLLAGGYNEQFF. The CDR3 DNA reads TGCAGTGCTAGAGATCTCCTAGCGGGGGGGTACAATGAGCAGTTCTTC.

This clonotype has just one count. This chain links TRBV7-2 with TRBJ1-1; D remains unclear. This CDR3 comprises 14 residues. The V end lost 1 base, the J end lost 2 bases, and 8 bases lay between the germline ends. CDR1 is SGHTA, CDR2 FQGNSA, per germline. CDR3 protein: CASSLVAGNTEAFF. The CDR3 nucleotides are TGTGCCAGCAGCTTAGTGGCAGGTAACACTGAAGCTTTCTTT.

The gene calls are TRBV7-9 and TRBJ2-4; perhaps TRBD1 as D (6 bases). The DNA end lines up better with TRBJ2-7; the J call may be wrong. CDR3 length: 16 amino acids. Germline CDR1 and CDR2: SEHNR and FQNEAQ (reference sequence). CDR3 bases: TGTGCCAGCAGCTTAGCGACGGGACAAAGGGGTGGCGAGCAGTACTTC. It is translated as CASSLATGQRGGEQYF.